Listed below are T cell receptor beta chains from one sample, sequenced in a study of cytomegalovirus exposure and HLA in healthy donors. TCRdb keeps only in-frame clones here, not all; method: immunoSEQ multiplex PCR. The profile covers under 200,000 clones, with around three quarters appearing a single time and 3% to 3.5% taken by the ten largest. The sequencing input was PBMCs. These TCRs come from a woman aged 35 to 49 in good health and CMV-seronegative. Both conserved end residues are part of each CDR3. D genes are given only for firm matches. Clone size is not always given. Where it is, it says once, few, many or a class for expanded clones.

>TRBJ1-5|-|15|TRBV6-1|-
TGTGCCAGCAGCGCGGGGCAAACGAGCAATCAGCCCCAGCATTTT
CASSAGQTSNQPQHF
>TRBJ1-2|-|12|TRBV30|-
TGTGCCTGGAGTGACGCGCGATATGGCTACACCTTC
CAWSDARYGYTF
>TRBJ1-3|-|15|TRBV7-9|-
TGTGCCAGCAGCTTACGTGTCGGGTCCGGAAACACCATATATTTT
CASSLRVGSGNTIYF
>TRBJ1-2|-|16|TRBV6-1|-
TGTGCCAGCAGTGAAAGTCCCGTCCCAGGCCCCTATGGCTACACCTTC
CASSESPVPGPYGYTF
>TRBJ2-3|-|14|TRBV6-6|-
TGTGCCAGCGGAAGTAGCGGCGACACAGATACGCAGTATTTT
CASGSSGDTDTQYF
>TRBJ2-3|-|18|TRBV7-9|TRBD2
TGTGCCAGCAGCATAACTAGCGGGGGGTTTCGTGTGGCAGATACGCAGTATTTT
CASSITSGGFRVADTQYF
>TRBJ1-1|-|16|TRBV4-1|TRBD1
TGCGCCAGCAGCCCGAGGGGGCCAGGGATGAACACTGAAGCTTTCTTT
CASSPRGPGMNTEAFF
>TRBJ1-1|-|17|TRBV5-1|TRBD1
TGCGCCAGCAGCGGGGGGACAGGGACGGTTGGGAACACTGAAGCTTTCTTT
CASSGGTGTVGNTEAFF
>TRBJ2-7|-|15|TRBV28|TRBD1
TGTGCCAGCAGGACCCCCGGGACAGCCCGCTACGAGCAGTACTTC
CASRTPGTARYEQYF
>TRBJ1-2|-|13|TRBV5-1|TRBD1
TGCGCCAGCAGCTTTGACAGGGGGTATGGCTACACCTTC
CASSFDRGYGYTF
>TRBJ1-5|-|15|TRBV6-1|-
TGTGCCAGCAGGGGGAGGGGGGGCGGCAATCAGCCCCAGCATTTT
CASRGRGGGNQPQHF
>TRBJ2-3|once|14|TRBV6-1|TRBD1
TGTGCCAGCAGGTCAGGCTCGGACAGGGATACGCAGTATTTT
CASRSGSDRDTQYF
>TRBJ1-1|-|14|TRBV9|-
TGTGCCAGCAGCGTAGCGCAGTTGAACACTGAAGCTTTCTTT
CASSVAQLNTEAFF
>TRBJ1-5|-|17|TRBV21-1|-
TGTGCCAGCAGCAAAACATTGTGGGACAGGGGGAATCAGCCCCAGCATTTT
CASSKTLWDRGNQPQHF
>TRBJ1-2|-|16|TRBV28|-
TGTGCCAGCAGTTCGGGGGGCAGGGGAGCTAACTATGGCTACACCTTC
CASSSGGRGANYGYTF
>TRBJ1-2|few|14|TRBV6-1|-
TGTGCCAGCAGTCCTAGTTGGACAAGCTATGGCTACACCTTC
CASSPSWTSYGYTF
>TRBJ1-2|-|13|TRBV6-1|-
TGTGCCAGCAGGGACAGCGCTAACTATGGCTACACCTTC
CASRDSANYGYTF
>TRBJ1-5|-|17|TRBV19|TRBD1
TGTGCCAGTAGCTCCTTGGACAGGACTTATAGCAATCAGCCCCAGCATTTT
CASSSLDRTYSNQPQHF
>TRBJ2-5|-|16|TRBV5-1|TRBD2
TGCGCCAGCAGCTCACTACTAGCGGGGGTTGGCGAGACCCAGTACTTC
CASSSLLAGVGETQYF
>TRBJ2-7|-|16|TRBV10-2|TRBD1
TGCGCCAGCAGTGAGTCCGGACAGGGGCTTTTCTGGGAGCAGTACTTC
CASSESGQGLFWEQYF
>TRBJ2-7|-|13|TRBV11-2|TRBD2
TGTGCCAGCAGCTTCGGGACTAGCTTCGAGCAGTACTTC
CASSFGTSFEQYF
>TRBJ1-1|few|12|TRBV6-1|-
TGTGCCAGCAGTGCGACAGGCACTGAAGCTTTCTTT
CASSATGTEAFF
>TRBJ1-1|-|11|TRBV20-1|-
TGCAGTGCTAACCCACAGAATGAAGCTTTCTTT
CSANPQNEAFF
>TRBJ2-7|-|14|TRBV5-6|TRBD1
TGTGCCAGCAGCTTTCCCGGGACAGGTGTCGGGCAGTACTTC
CASSFPGTGVGQYF
>TRBJ1-1|-|13|TRBV6-1|-
TGTGCCAGCAGTGATGGGACATTAGCGGAAGCTTTCTTT
CASSDGTLAEAFF
>TRBJ1-5|-|15|TRBV7-2|-
TGTGCCAGCAGCTTAGCGTTATCGGGGTATCAGCCCCAGCATTTT
CASSLALSGYQPQHF
>TRBJ2-5|-|14|TRBV7-9|TRBD2
TGTGCCAGCAGCTTAGTCAGCGGGGGCGAGACCCAGTACTTC
CASSLVSGGETQYF
>TRBJ1-2|-|12|TRBV7-9|-
TGTGCCAGCAGCCCGAGGGTACGTGGCTACACCTTC
CASSPRVRGYTF
>TRBJ2-5|-|14|TRBV6-1|TRBD1
TGTGCCAGCAGTGGAAACAGGGGGCCAGAGACCCAGTACTTC
CASSGNRGPETQYF
>TRBJ2-7|few|15|TRBV5-1|TRBD2
TGCGCCAGCAGCTCAAGTCCCCAGCGGGGAGGGGAGCAGTACTTC
CASSSSPQRGGEQYF
>TRBJ2-1|-|13|TRBV6-5|TRBD1
TGTGCCAGCAGTCGGGACAGTTACAATGAGCAGTTCTTC
CASSRDSYNEQFF
>TRBJ2-7|-|14|TRBV5-1|-
TGCGCCAGCAGCATTGTCCCGGACAGCTACGAGCAGTACTTC
CASSIVPDSYEQYF
>TRBJ2-3|-|16|TRBV2|TRBD2
TGTGCCAGCAGTACTTCACTAGCGGAGAGCACAGATACGCAGTATTTT
CASSTSLAESTDTQYF
>TRBJ1-3|-|13|TRBV2|-
TGTGCCAGCAGATGGGGGGAGCGAAACACCATATATTTT
CASRWGERNTIYF
>TRBJ1-1|few|14|TRBV6-5|TRBD1
TGTGCCAGCAGTCTTGACAGGGGGCGAACTGAAGCTTTCTTT
CASSLDRGRTEAFF
>TRBJ1-1|-|13|TRBV10-3|TRBD1
TGTGCCACTAGGGACAGAGAGAACACTGAAGCTTTCTTT
CATRDRENTEAFF
>TRBJ2-1|-|13|TRBV5-6|-
TGTGCCAGCAGCTTTCCCGACAGGTTGGGTCAGTTCTTC
CASSFPDRLGQFF
>TRBJ1-1|few|13|TRBV2|-
TGTGCCAGCACCGTGAGGGAGAACACTGAAGCTTTCTTT
CASTVRENTEAFF
>TRBJ2-3|-|14|TRBV10-3|-
TGTGCCATCAGTGGGGGCGGGGATGCGGATACGCAGTATTTT
CAISGGGDADTQYF
>TRBJ2-3|-|14|TRBV6-1|TRBD2
TGTGCCAGCAGGGAAGGACTAGGTACAGATACGCAGTATTTT
CASREGLGTDTQYF
>TRBJ2-5|few|19|TRBV2|TRBD2
TGTGCCAGCAGTGCAAGGTTGGGACTAGCGGGGGTAAACGCCGAGACCCAGTACTTC
CASSARLGLAGVNAETQYF
>TRBJ2-6|-|18|TRBV5-4|TRBD1
TGTGCCAGCAGCCGGGGCCCACAGGGGGGTTCTGGGGCCAACGTCCTGACTTTC
CASSRGPQGGSGANVLTF
>TRBJ2-5|once|13|TRBV9|TRBD2
TGTGCCAGCAGCGTCAGCGGGGGGGAGACCCAGTACTTC
CASSVSGGETQYF
>TRBJ2-7|-|14|TRBV7-9|TRBD1
TGTGCCAGCAGCTTGACAGGGGTTCTTAACGAGCAGTACTTC
CASSLTGVLNEQYF
>TRBJ1-2|-|15|TRBV7-9|-
TGTGCCAGCAGCTTAGGGTCCCCTACAGGGTATGGCTACACCTTC
CASSLGSPTGYGYTF
>TRBJ2-3|-|13|TRBV6-5|TRBD2
TGTGCCGGGCTAGCGGGCGCCACAGATACGCAGTATTTT
CAGLAGATDTQYF
>TRBJ1-1|-|11|TRBV6-1|-
TGTGCCAGCAGTCCGAGAACTGAAGCTTTCTTT
CASSPRTEAFF
>TRBJ2-7|-|16|TRBV7-9|TRBD1
TGTGCCAGCAGCCGAACCTCGGGACAGGGGGTTTACGAGCAGTACTTC
CASSRTSGQGVYEQYF
>TRBJ2-2|-|15|TRBV27|-
TGTGCCAGCAGTTATTTAAACAGGAAAGGCGGGGAGCTGTTTTTT
CASSYLNRKGGELFF
>TRBJ2-5|-|17|TRBV7-6|TRBD1
TGTGCCAGCAGCGATATCAAAAAGGGGGCGCCAGGGCAGACCCAGTACTTC
CASSDIKKGAPGQTQYF